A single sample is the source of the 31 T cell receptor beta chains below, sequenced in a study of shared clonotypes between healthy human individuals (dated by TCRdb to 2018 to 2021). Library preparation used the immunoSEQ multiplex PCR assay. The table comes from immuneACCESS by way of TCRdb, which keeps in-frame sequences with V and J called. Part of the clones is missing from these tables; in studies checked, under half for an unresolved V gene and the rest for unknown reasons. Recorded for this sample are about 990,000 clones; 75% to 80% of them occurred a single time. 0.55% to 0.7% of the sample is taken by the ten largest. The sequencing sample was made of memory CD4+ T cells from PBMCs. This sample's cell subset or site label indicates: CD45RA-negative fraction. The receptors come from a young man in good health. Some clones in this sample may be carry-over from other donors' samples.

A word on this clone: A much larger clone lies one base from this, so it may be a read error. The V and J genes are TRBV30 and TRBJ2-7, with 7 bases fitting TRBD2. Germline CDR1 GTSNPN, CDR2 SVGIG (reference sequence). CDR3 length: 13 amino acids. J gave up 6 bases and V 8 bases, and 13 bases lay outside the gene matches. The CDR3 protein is CAGGASGTCEQYF. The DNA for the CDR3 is TGTGCCGGAGGGGCTAGCGGAACCTGCGAGCAGTACTTC.

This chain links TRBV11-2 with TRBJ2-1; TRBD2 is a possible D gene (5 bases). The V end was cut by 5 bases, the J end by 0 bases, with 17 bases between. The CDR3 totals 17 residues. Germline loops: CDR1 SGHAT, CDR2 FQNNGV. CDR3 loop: CASSPRHGLSSYNEQFF. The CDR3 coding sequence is TGTGCCAGCAGCCCCCGCCACGGACTGAGCTCCTACAATGAGCAGTTCTTC.

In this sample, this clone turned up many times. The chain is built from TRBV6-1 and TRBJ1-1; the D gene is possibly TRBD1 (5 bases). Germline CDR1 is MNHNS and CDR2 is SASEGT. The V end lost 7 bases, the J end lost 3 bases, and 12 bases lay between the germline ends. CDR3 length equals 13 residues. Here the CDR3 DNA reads TGTGCCAGCAAAGGGGAGCTCTACACTGAAGCTTTCTTT. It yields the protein CASKGELYTEAFF.

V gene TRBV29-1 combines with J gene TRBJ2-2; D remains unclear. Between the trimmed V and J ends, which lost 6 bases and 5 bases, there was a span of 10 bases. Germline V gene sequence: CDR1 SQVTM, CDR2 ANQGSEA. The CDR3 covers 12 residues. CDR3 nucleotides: TGCAGCGTAAAAAGTATTACCGGGGAGCTGTTTTTT. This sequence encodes CSVKSITGELFF.

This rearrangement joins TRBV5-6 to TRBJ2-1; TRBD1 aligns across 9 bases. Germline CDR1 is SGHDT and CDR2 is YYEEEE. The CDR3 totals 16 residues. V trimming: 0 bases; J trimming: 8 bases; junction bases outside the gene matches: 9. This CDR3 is CASSLVGGQGGHEQFF. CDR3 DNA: TGTGCCAGCAGCTTGGTAGGGGGACAGGGAGGACATGAGCAGTTCTTC.

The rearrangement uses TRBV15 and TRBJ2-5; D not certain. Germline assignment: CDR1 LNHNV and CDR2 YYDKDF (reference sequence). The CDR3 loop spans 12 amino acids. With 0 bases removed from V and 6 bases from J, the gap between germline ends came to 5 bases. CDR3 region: CATSRDSQTQYF. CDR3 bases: TGTGCCACCAGCAGAGATTCGCAGACCCAGTACTTC.

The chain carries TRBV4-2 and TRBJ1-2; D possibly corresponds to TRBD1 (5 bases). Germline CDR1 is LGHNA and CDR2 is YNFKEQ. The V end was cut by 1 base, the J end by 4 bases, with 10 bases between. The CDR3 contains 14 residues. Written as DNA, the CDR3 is TGTGCCAGCAGCCAAGGGCCCGGGGGCTATGGCTACACCTTC. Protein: CASSQGPGGYGYTF.

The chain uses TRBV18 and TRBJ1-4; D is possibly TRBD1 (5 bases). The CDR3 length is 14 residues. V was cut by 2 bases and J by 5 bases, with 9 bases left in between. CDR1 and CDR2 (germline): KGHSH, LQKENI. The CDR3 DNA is TGTGCCAGCTCACCAATTTCAGGGAATGAAAAACTGTTTTTT. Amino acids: CASSPISGNEKLFF.

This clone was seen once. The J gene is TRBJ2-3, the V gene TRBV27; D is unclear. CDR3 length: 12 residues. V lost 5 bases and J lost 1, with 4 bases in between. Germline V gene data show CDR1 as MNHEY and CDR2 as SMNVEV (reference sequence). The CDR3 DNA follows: TGTGCCAGCAGTGCCCGCACAGATACGCAGTATTTT. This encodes CASSARTDTQYF.

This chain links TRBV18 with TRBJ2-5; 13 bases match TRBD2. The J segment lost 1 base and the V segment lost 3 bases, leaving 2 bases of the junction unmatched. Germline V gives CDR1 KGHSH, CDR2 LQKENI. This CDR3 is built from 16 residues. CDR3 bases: TGTGCCAGCTCACCTACTAGCGGGGGGGCCCAAGAGACCCAGTACTTC. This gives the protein CASSPTSGGAQETQYF.

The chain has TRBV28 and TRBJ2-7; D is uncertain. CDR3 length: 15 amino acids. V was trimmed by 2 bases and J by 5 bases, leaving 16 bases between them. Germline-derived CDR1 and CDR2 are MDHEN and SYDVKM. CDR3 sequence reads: CASSLGDSKGNEQYF. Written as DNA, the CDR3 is TGTGCCAGCAGTTTAGGTGACTCAAAGGGTAACGAGCAGTACTTC.

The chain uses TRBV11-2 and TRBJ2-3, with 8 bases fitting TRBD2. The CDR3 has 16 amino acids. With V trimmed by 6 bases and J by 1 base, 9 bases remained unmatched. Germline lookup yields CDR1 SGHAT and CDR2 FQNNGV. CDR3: CASRIPPGRGTDTQYF. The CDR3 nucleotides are TGTGCCAGCAGGATTCCCCCCGGGAGGGGCACAGATACGCAGTATTTT.

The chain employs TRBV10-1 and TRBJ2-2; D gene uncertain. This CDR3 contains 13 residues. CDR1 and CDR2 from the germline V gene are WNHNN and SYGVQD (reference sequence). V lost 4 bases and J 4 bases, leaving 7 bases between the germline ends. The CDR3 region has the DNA TGCGCCAGCAGTGGTTTAGTCACCGGGGAGCTGTTTTTT. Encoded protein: CASSGLVTGELFF.

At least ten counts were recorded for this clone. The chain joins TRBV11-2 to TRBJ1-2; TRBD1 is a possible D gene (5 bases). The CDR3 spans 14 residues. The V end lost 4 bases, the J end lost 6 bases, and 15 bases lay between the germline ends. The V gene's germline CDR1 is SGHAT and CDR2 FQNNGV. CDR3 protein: CASSSTRGENGYTF. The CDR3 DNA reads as TGTGCCAGCAGCTCCACCCGGGGCGAGAATGGCTACACCTTC.

The CDR3 sequence is CAISEVQNEQFF. CDR3 nucleotide sequence: TGTGCCATCAGTGAGGTTCAGAATGAGCAGTTCTTC. The chain recombines TRBV10-3 with TRBJ2-1; D is unresolved. The V and J ends lost 2 bases and 7 bases respectively, with 6 bases between them. The CDR3 loop spans 12 amino acids. Germline V CDR1 and CDR2: ENHRY, SYGVKD.

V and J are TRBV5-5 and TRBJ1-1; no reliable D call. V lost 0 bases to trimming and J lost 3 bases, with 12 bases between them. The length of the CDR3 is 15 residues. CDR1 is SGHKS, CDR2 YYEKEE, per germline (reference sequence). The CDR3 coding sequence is TGTGCCAGCAGCTTGGGACCGGGTTTGGACACTGAAGCTTTCTTT. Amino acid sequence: CASSLGPGLDTEAFF.

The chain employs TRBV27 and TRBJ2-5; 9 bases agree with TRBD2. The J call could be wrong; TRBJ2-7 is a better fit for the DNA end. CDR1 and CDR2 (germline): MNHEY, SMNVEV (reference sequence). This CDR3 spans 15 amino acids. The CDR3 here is CASSDYLAGRYEQYF. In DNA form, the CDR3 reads TGTGCCAGCAGTGACTACCTAGCGGGACGGTACGAGCAGTACTTC.

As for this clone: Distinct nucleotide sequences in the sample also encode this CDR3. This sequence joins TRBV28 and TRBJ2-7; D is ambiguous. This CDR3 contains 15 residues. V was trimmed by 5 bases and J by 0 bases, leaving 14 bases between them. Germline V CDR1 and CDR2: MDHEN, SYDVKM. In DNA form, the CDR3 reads TGTGCCAGCAGTCCTCGTGGGGTGAGCTCCTACGAGCAGTACTTC. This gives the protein CASSPRGVSSYEQYF.

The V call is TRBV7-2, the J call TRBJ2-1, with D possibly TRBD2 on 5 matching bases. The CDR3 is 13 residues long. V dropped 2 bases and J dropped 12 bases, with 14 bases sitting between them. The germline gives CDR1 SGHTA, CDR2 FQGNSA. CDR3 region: CASSLRMGVSQFF. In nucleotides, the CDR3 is TGTGCCAGCAGCTTACGGATGGGAGTATCGCAGTTCTTC.

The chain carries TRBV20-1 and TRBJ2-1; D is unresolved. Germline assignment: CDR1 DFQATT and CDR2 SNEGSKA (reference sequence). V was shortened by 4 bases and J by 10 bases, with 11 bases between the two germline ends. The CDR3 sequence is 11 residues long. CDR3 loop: CSAMTLGEQFF. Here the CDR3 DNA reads TGCAGTGCTATGACCCTGGGGGAGCAGTTCTTC.

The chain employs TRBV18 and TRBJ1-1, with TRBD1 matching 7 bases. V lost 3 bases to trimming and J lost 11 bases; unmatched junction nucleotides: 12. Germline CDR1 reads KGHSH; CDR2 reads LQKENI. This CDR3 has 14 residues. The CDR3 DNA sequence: TGTGCCAGCTCACCGGGACAGCCCGGGGCCGGGGCTTTCTTT. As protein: CASSPGQPGAGAFF.

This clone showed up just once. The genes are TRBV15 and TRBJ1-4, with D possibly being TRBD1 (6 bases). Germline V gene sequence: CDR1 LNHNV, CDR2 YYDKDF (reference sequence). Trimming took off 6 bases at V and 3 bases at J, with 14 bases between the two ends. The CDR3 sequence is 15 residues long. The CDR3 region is CATRPGHGPNEKLFF. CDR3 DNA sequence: TGTGCCACCAGACCGGGACACGGACCTAATGAAAAACTGTTTTTT.

CDR3 sequence reads: CASSKGELFF. The CDR3 DNA reads as TGTGCCAGCAGCAAAGGGGAGCTGTTTTTT. J is TRBJ2-2 and V is TRBV6-1, with D unclear. The CDR3 is 10 residues long. V was trimmed by 6 bases and J by 8 bases, leaving 4 bases between them. Germline assignment: CDR1 MNHNS and CDR2 SASEGT.

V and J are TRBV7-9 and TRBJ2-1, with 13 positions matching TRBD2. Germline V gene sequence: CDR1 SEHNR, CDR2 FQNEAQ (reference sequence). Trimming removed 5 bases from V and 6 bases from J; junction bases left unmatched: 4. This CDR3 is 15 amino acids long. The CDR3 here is CASSRTSGGGNEQFF. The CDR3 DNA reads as TGTGCCAGCAGCCGCACTAGCGGGGGGGGCAATGAGCAGTTCTTC.

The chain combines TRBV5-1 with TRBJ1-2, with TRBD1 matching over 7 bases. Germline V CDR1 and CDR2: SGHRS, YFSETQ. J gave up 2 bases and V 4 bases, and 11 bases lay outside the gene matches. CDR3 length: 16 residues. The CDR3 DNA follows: TGCGCCAGCAGCCCGGCCACAGGGGCGATCAACTATGGCTACACCTTC. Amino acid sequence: CASSPATGAINYGYTF.

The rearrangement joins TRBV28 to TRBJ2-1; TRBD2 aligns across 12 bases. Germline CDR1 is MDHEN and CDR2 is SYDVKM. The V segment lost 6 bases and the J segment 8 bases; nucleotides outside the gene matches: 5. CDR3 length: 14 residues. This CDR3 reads CASSLAGGPYEQFF. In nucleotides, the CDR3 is TGTGCCAGCAGCCTAGCGGGAGGGCCGTATGAGCAGTTCTTC.

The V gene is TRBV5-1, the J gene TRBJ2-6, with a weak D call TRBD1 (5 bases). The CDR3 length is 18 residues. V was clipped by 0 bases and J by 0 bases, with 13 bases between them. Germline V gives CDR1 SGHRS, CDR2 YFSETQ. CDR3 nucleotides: TGCGCCAGCAGCTTGGGTCCGACAGCCTTCTCTGGGGCCAACGTCCTGACTTTC. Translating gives CASSLGPTAFSGANVLTF.

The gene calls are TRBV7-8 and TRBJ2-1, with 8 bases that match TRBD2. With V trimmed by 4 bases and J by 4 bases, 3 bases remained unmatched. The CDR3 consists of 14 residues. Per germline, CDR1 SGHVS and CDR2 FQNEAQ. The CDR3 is CASSSLAGYNEQFF. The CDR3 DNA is TGTGCCAGCAGCTCCTTAGCGGGATACAATGAGCAGTTCTTC.

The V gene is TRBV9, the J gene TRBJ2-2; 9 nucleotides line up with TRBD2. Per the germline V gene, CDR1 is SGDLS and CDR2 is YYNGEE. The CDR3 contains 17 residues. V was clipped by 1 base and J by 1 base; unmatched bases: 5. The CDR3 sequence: CASSVRSSGKNTGELFF. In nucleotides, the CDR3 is TGTGCCAGCAGCGTAAGGTCTAGCGGGAAGAACACCGGGGAGCTGTTTTTT.

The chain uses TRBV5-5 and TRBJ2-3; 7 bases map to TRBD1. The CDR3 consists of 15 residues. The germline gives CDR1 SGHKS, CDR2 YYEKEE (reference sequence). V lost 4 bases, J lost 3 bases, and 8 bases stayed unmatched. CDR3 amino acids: CASSGVTGDTDTQYF. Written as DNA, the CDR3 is TGTGCCAGCAGCGGAGTAACAGGGGATACAGATACGCAGTATTTT.

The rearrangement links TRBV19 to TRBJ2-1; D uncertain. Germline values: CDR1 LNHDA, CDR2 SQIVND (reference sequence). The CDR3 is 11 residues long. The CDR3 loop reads CAASIYNEQFF. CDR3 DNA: TGTGCGGCTTCGATCTACAATGAGCAGTTCTTC.